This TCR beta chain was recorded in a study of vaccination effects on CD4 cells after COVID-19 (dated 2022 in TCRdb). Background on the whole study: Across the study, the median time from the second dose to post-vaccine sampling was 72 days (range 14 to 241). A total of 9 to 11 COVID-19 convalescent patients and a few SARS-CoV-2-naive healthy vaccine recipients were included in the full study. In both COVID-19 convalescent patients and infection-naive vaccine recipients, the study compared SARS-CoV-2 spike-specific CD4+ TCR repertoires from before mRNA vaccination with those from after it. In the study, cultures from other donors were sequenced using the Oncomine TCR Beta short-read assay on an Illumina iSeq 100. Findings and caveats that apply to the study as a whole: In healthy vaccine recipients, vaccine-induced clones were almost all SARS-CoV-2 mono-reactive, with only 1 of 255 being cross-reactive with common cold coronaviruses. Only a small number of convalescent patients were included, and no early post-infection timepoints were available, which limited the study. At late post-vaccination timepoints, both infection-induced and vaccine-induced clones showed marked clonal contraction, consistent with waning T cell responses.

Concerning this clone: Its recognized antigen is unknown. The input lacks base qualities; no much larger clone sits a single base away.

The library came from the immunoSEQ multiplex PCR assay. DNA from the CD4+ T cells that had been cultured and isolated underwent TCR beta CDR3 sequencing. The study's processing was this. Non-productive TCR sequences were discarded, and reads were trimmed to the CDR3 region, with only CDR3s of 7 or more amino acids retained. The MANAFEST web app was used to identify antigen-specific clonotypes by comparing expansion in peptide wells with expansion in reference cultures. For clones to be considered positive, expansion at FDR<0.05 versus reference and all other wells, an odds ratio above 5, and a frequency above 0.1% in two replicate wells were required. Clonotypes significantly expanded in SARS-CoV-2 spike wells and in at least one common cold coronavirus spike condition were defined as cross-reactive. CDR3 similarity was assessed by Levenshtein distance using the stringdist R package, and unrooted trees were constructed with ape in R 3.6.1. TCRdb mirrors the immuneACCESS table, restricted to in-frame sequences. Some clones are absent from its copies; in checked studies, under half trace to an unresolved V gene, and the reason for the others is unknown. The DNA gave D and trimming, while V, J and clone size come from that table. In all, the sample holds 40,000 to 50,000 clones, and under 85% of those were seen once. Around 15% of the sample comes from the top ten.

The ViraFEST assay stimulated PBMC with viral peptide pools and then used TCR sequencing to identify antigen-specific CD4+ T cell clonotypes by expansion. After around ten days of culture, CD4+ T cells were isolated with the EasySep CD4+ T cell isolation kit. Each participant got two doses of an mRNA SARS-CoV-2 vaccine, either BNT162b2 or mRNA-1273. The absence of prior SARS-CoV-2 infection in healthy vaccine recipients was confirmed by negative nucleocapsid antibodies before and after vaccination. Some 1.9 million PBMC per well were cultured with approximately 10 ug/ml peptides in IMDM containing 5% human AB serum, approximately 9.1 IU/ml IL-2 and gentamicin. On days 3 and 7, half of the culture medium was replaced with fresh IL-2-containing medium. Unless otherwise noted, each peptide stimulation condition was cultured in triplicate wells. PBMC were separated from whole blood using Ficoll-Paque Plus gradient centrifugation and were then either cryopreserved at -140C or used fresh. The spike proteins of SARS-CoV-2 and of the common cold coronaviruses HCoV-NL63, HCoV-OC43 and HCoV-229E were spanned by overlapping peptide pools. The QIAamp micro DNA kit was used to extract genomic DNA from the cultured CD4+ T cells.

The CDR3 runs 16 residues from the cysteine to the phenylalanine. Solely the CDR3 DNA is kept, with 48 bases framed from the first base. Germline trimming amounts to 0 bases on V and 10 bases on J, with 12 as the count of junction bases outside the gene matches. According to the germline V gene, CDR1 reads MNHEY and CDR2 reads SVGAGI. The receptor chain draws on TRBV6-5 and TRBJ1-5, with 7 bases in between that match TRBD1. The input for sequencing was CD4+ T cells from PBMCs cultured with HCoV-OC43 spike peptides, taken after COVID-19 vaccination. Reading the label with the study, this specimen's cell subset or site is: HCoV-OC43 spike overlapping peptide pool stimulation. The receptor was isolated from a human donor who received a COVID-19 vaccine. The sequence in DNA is TGTGCCAGCAGTTACTCGGGGGCAGGGGGACTGCAACCCCAGCATTTT. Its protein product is CASSYSGAGGLQPQHF.